Given below is one TCR beta chain in context. The antigen is unknown. Losses at the gene ends were 5 bases for V and 0 bases for J; bases not matched to a gene: 4. CDR1 is DFQATT and CDR2 is SNEGSKA in the germline V gene (reference sequence). This CDR3 spans 14 amino acids. This entry belongs to a study of CD8 T cells in Susac syndrome. Study-wide results and limits: The study's TCR sequencing and HLA analysis covered a relatively small number of individuals, and the study acknowledged this.

RNA in amounts of about 0.5 to 1 ug was reverse transcribed with random hexamers. TCRdb reprocessed the immunoSEQ multiplex PCR reads via MiXCR and lists one record per CDR3 protein. The sample lists 250,000 or so distinct CDR3 sequences, about 94% occurring once. The genes are TRBV20-1 and TRBJ1-5; TRBD1 matches 7 bases. The sequencing sample was made of CD4+ T cells from PBMCs. The source is a human donor with multiple sclerosis. The CDR3 here is CSAGQGVSNQPQHF. The CDR3 nucleotides read TGCAGTGCTGGGCAGGGGGTTAGCAATCAGCCCCAGCATTTT.